These 30 T cell receptor beta chains were all obtained from the same sample, sequenced in a study of blood T cell repertoires in COVID-19. Repertoires were generated with immunoSEQ multiplex PCR, while TCRdb's copy carries only in-frame clones and drops some. The data show some 250,000 clones, with approximately 86% seen just once and 3% to 4% held by the top ten. The sample consisted of PBMCs or T cells enriched from blood (not recorded which). These receptors were taken from a woman aged 40 to 50 with acute COVID-19.

The chain uses TRBV25-1 and TRBJ2-7; weak D call: TRBD1 (6 bases). The CDR3 extends over 15 amino acids. CDR1 and CDR2 from the germline V gene are MGHDK and SYGVNS. The V gene lost 3 bases and the J gene lost 3 bases, with 15 bases spanning the gap. This CDR3 is CASSDLGIGGYEQYF. DNA of the CDR3: TGTGCCAGCAGTGACTTAGGGATAGGGGGCTACGAGCAGTACTTC.

The chain recombines TRBV27 with TRBJ1-5, with D possibly being TRBD1 (5 bases). The CDR3 length is 14 residues. Germline CDR1 and CDR2: MNHEY and SMNVEV (reference sequence). The V end was cut by 2 bases, the J end by 6 bases, with 11 bases between. The CDR3 DNA sequence: TGTGCCAGCAGTTTAGACGGGGGATTTCAGCCCCAGCATTTT. Translated, it gives CASSLDGGFQPQHF.

A note on this clone: In the same sample, other DNA sequences code for this CDR3. J is TRBJ1-2 and V is TRBV6-1; 9 bases fit TRBD1. The CDR3 has 13 residues. The trim removed 3 bases at V and 4 bases at J, leaving 0 bases unmatched. The V gene's germline CDR1 is MNHNS and CDR2 SASEGT. The CDR3 sequence: CASSEDRGYGYTF. The DNA of the CDR3 is TGTGCCAGCAGTGAGGACAGGGGCTATGGCTACACCTTC.

This clone was found once. The chain carries TRBV9 and TRBJ2-4; D is possibly TRBD2 (6 bases). Trimming cost V 3 bases and J 2 bases, with 15 bases left between them. In germline, CDR1 is SGDLS, CDR2 YYNGEE. This CDR3 is built from 16 residues. The CDR3 reads CASSAHSGVSKNIQYF. The CDR3 DNA is TGTGCCAGCAGCGCCCATAGCGGTGTGTCCAAAAACATTCAGTACTTC. The full variable domain, its missing parts supplied by reference TRBV9 and TRBJ2-4, is DSGVTQTPKHLITATGQRVTLRCSPRSGDLSVYWYQQSLDQGLQFLIQYYNGEERAKGNILERFSAQQFPDLHSELNLSSLELGDSALYFCASSAHSGVSKNIQYFGAGTRLSVL.

This clone occurred a few times. The chain has TRBV3-1 (or the pseudogene TRBV3-2) and TRBJ2-3; 7 bases are shared with TRBD2. J was trimmed by 3 bases and V by 3 bases; bases with no gene match: 15. CDR1 is LGHDT and CDR2 is YNNKEL in the germline V gene (reference sequence). The CDR3 loop spans 18 amino acids. The CDR3, as DNA: TGTGCCAGCAGCCAGACTAAGAGCGGGGTCCTGGATACAGATACGCAGTATTTT. It specifies CASSQTKSGVLDTDTQYF.

The V and J genes are TRBV4-1 and TRBJ2-1, with TRBD2 matching 13 bases. Germline V gene lookup returns CDR1 MGHRA and CDR2 YSYEKL. Germline trimming cut 2 bases from V and 7 bases from J; bases unmatched to any gene: 8. This CDR3 is 17 amino acids long. The CDR3 loop reads CASSQPKLAGGLNEQFF. The CDR3 nucleotides read TGCGCCAGCAGCCAACCGAAACTAGCGGGAGGGTTAAATGAGCAGTTCTTC.

J is TRBJ2-7 and V is TRBV29-1; TRBD1 might be the D (5 bases). Germline CDR1 is SQVTM and CDR2 is ANQGSEA. Trimming stripped 4 bases from V and 4 bases from J, with 8 bases between. The CDR3 sequence is 11 residues long. The CDR3: CSVATDYEQYF. The DNA of the CDR3 is TGCAGCGTTGCGACAGATTACGAGCAGTACTTC.

This chain links TRBV7-2 with TRBJ2-3; 8 positions match TRBD2. With V trimmed by 1 base and J by 0 bases, 3 bases remained unmatched. The CDR3 is 16 residues long. Per the germline V gene, CDR1 is SGHTA and CDR2 is FQGNSA. The CDR3 sequence is CASSLELAGSTDTQYF. The CDR3 DNA sequence: TGTGCCAGCAGCTTAGAGTTAGCGGGAAGCACAGATACGCAGTATTTT.

The V call is TRBV3-1 (or the pseudogene TRBV3-2), the J call TRBJ2-1; 12 nucleotides agree with TRBD2. This CDR3 is built from 21 residues. CDR1 is LGHDT and CDR2 is YNNKEL in the germline V gene (reference sequence). V gave up 1 base and J gave up 7 bases; unmatched junction bases: 20. The CDR3 DNA reads TGTGCCAGCAGCCAAGTATTGCGAGGACTAGCGGGACAACACCAGGTTAATGAGCAGTTCTTC. Translating it yields CASSQVLRGLAGQHQVNEQFF.

The rearrangement joins TRBV5-6 to TRBJ1-1, with 10 bases that match TRBD1. CDR3 size: 15 residues. V shed 2 bases, J shed 4 bases, and the junction held 5 bases outside the gene matches. The germline gives CDR1 SGHDT, CDR2 YYEEEE. DNA for the CDR3: TGTGCCAGCAGCTTTGAGACAGGGGGCCGCACTGAAGCTTTCTTT. Amino acid sequence: CASSFETGGRTEAFF.

The chain links TRBV24-1 to TRBJ2-1; D is undetermined. Per germline, CDR1 KGHDR and CDR2 SFDVKD. This CDR3 comprises 14 residues. V lost 5 bases to trimming and J lost 3 bases, with 10 bases between them. The CDR3 region is CATSGPKSYNEQFF. In DNA, the CDR3 is TGTGCCACCAGTGGTCCTAAGAGCTACAATGAGCAGTTCTTC.

This chain joins TRBV6-1 and TRBJ2-1; possible D gene TRBD1, 5 bases. With 3 bases removed from V and 7 bases from J, the gap between germline ends came to 13 bases. In germline, CDR1 is MNHNS, CDR2 SASEGT. The CDR3 spans 14 residues. In DNA form, the CDR3 reads TGTGCCAGCAGTGAGGCCCAGGGTAGGAATGAGCAGTTCTTC. It is translated as CASSEAQGRNEQFF.

This clone was observed a single time. The V gene is TRBV7-8, the J gene TRBJ2-1; D unclear. Between the trimmed V and J ends, which lost 0 bases and 8 bases, there was a span of 11 bases. The CDR3 extends over 14 amino acids. Looked up from germline, CDR1 is SGHVS and CDR2 is FQNEAQ. CDR3 residues: CASSLARSSHEQFF. CDR3 nucleotide sequence: TGTGCCAGCAGCTTAGCGAGGAGCAGCCATGAGCAGTTCTTC.

The rearrangement joins TRBV2 to TRBJ1-6; D perhaps matches TRBD1 (5 bases). Trimming took 6 bases from V and 8 from J, leaving 11 bases between them. This CDR3 comprises 13 residues. Germline lookup yields CDR1 SNHLY and CDR2 FYNNEI. As DNA, the CDR3 is TGTGCCAGCAGAGGGGATGCGGATTCACCCCTCCACTTT. Its translation is CASRGDADSPLHF.

The chain employs TRBV19 and TRBJ1-6; D is unclear. The CDR3 runs 14 residues. V lost 8 bases and J lost 9, with 17 bases in between. Germline CDR1 LNHDA, CDR2 SQIVND (reference sequence). This CDR3 is CASQDRRDPSPLHF. CDR3 sequence (DNA): TGTGCCAGTCAAGATAGGAGGGATCCTTCACCCCTCCACTTT.

This sequence joins TRBV6-5 and TRBJ1-2; maybe TRBD1 (6 bases). Germline V gene data show CDR1 as MNHEY and CDR2 as SVGAGI. CDR3 length: 14 residues. V gave up 0 bases and J gave up 4 bases, with 9 bases separating them. The DNA of the CDR3 is TGTGCCAGCAGTTACTCGGGGGCGCTCTATGGCTACACCTTC. Protein sequence: CASSYSGALYGYTF.

The rearrangement joins TRBV7-8 to TRBJ1-5, with D uncertain. The germline V and J ends were trimmed by 4 bases and 7 bases, with 8 bases remaining between them. This CDR3 is 12 amino acids long. Germline V gene lookup returns CDR1 SGHVS and CDR2 FQNEAQ. CDR3 DNA: TGTGCCAGCAGCTACCAGAGGCAGCCCCAGCATTTT. Translation: CASSYQRQPQHF.

The chain is built from TRBV24-1 and TRBJ2-1, with 7 bases fitting TRBD1. Losses at the gene ends were 0 bases for V and 0 bases for J; bases not matched to a gene: 4. The CDR3 length is 17 residues. Germline assignment: CDR1 KGHDR and CDR2 SFDVKD. This CDR3 reads CATSDLPGQTSYNEQFF. CDR3 DNA: TGTGCCACCAGTGATTTGCCGGGACAGACCTCCTACAATGAGCAGTTCTTC.

Comment on this clone: The junction departs from the called germline gene at one end, perhaps through a read error. CDR3 amino acids: CASSNSGNSHEQYF. CDR3 DNA sequence: TGTGCCAGCAGTAATAGCGGGAACTCCCACGAGCAGTACTTC. The chain recombines TRBV6-5 with TRBJ2-7, with TRBD2 identical over 8 bases. Germline CDR1 and CDR2: MNHEY and SVGAGI. This CDR3 spans 14 amino acids.

The chain couples TRBV7-3 to TRBJ2-1; TRBD1 agrees at 10 bases. In germline, CDR1 is SGHTA, CDR2 FQGTGA. V shed 8 bases, J shed 8 bases, and the junction held 9 bases outside the gene matches. The CDR3 has 14 amino acids. As DNA, the CDR3 is TGTGCCAGCTCCTCGACAGGGGGCTTGGATGAGCAGTTCTTC. Amino acid sequence: CASSSTGGLDEQFF.

The V and J genes are TRBV27 and TRBJ1-1; D not resolved. Trimming shortened V by 5 bases and J by 1 base, and 11 bases separated the two germline ends. Germline V gene sequence: CDR1 MNHEY, CDR2 SMNVEV (reference sequence). The CDR3 is 14 residues long. The CDR3 sequence: CASSVGPGNTEAFF. For the CDR3, the DNA is TGTGCCAGCAGTGTAGGTCCGGGGAACACTGAAGCTTTCTTT.

This chain links TRBV11-2 with TRBJ2-7; 10 positions match TRBD2. V dropped 0 bases and J dropped 8; count of bases not matched to a gene: 13. This CDR3 has 17 amino acids. Per germline, CDR1 SGHAT and CDR2 FQNNGV. This CDR3 reads CASSLDGPLSSGSQQYF. CDR3 DNA sequence: TGTGCCAGCAGCTTAGATGGGCCTCTTTCTAGCGGGAGTCAGCAGTACTTC.

The rearrangement joins TRBV27 to TRBJ2-5; D is perhaps TRBD2 (6 bases). Trimming shortened V by 6 bases and J by 5 bases, and 13 bases separated the two germline ends. Germline assignment: CDR1 MNHEY and CDR2 SMNVEV (reference sequence). The CDR3 is 13 amino acids. The CDR3 here is CASRLWDSETQYF. The CDR3 DNA follows: TGTGCCAGCAGACTTTGGGACTCGGAGACCCAGTACTTC.

The chain combines TRBV12-5 with TRBJ2-3; the match to TRBD2 covers 7 bases. J lost 2 bases, V lost 10 bases, and 6 bases had no gene match. The CDR3 is 13 residues long. CDR1 LGHNT and CDR2 FRNRAP come from the germline V gene. CDR3 DNA: TGTGCTATCACAGCGGGGTACACAGATACGCAGTATTTT. It yields the protein CAITAGYTDTQYF.

The J gene is TRBJ2-7, the V gene TRBV24-1; perhaps TRBD1 as D (6 bases). The CDR3 runs 13 residues. V lost 4 bases and J lost 7, with 13 bases in between. The V gene's germline CDR1 is KGHDR and CDR2 SFDVKD. CDR3 sequence: CATSEPDRREQYF. The CDR3 DNA follows: TGTGCCACCAGTGAGCCTGACAGGAGGGAGCAGTACTTC.

The chain is built from TRBV7-9 and TRBJ1-1; 11 bases align to TRBD1. The germline gives CDR1 SEHNR, CDR2 FQNEAQ (reference sequence). V shed 5 bases, J shed 3 bases, and the junction held 8 bases outside the gene matches. The CDR3 is 16 amino acids. The CDR3 reads CASSHGTGGQDTEAFF. As DNA, the CDR3 is TGTGCCAGCAGCCACGGGACAGGGGGGCAGGACACTGAAGCTTTCTTT.

The chain uses TRBV11-2 and TRBJ2-7; unclear D gene. Germline V gene data show CDR1 as SGHAT and CDR2 as FQNNGV. V lost 2 bases, J lost 0 bases, and 5 bases lay in between. The CDR3 is 13 amino acids. The CDR3 bases are TGTGCCAGCAGCTTATACTTCTCCTACGAGCAGTACTTC. This codes for CASSLYFSYEQYF.

In nucleotides, the CDR3 is TGTGCCAGCAGCCACGGCGGCGGGCTCTACAATGAGCAGTTCTTC. Its protein is CASSHGGGLYNEQFF. V and J are TRBV11-2 and TRBJ2-1; possible D gene TRBD2, 5 bases. With 5 bases removed from V and 3 bases from J, the gap between germline ends came to 14 bases. Germline V gene sequence: CDR1 SGHAT, CDR2 FQNNGV. The CDR3 is 15 residues long.

As regards this clone: Other DNA sequences within the sample encode an identical CDR3. This chain links TRBV14 with TRBJ1-1, with 9 bases aligning to TRBD1. This CDR3 contains 15 residues. The germline V gene encodes CDR1 SGHDN and CDR2 FVKESK. With 4 bases clipped from V and 2 bases from J, the junction kept 5 bases outside the gene matches. The CDR3 is CASSLITGGNTEAFF. The DNA for the CDR3 is TGTGCCAGCAGCCTCATTACAGGGGGCAACACTGAAGCTTTCTTT.

The J gene is TRBJ1-6, the V gene TRBV6-5; the D gene is possibly TRBD1 (6 bases). The CDR3 contains 15 residues. Germline V gives CDR1 MNHEY, CDR2 SVGAGI. Trimming cost V 4 bases and J 10 bases, with 17 bases left between them. The CDR3: CASSSGQLHGSPLHF. CDR3 nucleotide sequence: TGTGCCAGCAGTTCGGGACAACTACACGGATCACCCCTCCACTTT.